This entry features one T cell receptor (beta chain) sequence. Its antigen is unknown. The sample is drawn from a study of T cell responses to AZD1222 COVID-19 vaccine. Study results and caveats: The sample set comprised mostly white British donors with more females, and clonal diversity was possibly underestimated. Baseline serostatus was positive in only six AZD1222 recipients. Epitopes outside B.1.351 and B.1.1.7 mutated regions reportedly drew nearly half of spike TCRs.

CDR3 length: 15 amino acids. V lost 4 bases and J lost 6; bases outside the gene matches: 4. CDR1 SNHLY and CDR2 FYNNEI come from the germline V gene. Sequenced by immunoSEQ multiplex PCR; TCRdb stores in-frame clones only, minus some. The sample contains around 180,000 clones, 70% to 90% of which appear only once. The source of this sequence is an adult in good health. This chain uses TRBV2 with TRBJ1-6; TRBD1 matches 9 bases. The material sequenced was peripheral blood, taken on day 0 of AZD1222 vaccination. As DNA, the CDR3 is TGTGCCAGCAGTGCTACGGGACAGGGTAATTCACCCCTCCACTTT. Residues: CASSATGQGNSPLHF.